Shown below are 4 T cell receptor beta chains from a single sample sequenced in a study of blood T cell repertoires in COVID-19 (dated by TCRdb to about 2020). Library generation was performed with the immunoSEQ multiplex PCR assay. TCRdb holds this immuneACCESS table with in-frame rearrangements only. Some clones are missing; in checked studies, unresolved V genes explain under half, and the rest has no known cause. This sample has roughly 64,000 clones in its table, and approximately 82% of those were observed once. The biggest ten clones account for roughly 5.6% of the sample. The sequenced sample was peripheral blood. The receptors stem from a woman aged 55-69 years with acute or convalescent COVID-19.

V usage is TRBV9 and J usage is TRBJ1-3; TRBD1 might be the D (5 bases). Trimming pared 0 bases from V and 2 bases from J, leaving 18 bases between. The CDR3 extends over 18 amino acids. Germline assignment: CDR1 SGDLS and CDR2 YYNGEE. CDR3 amino acids: CASSVGGLGQGPGNTIYF. In DNA, the CDR3 is TGTGCCAGCAGCGTAGGTGGATTGGGGCAGGGTCCTGGAAACACCATATATTTT. The whole variable domain, remainder taken from reference TRBV9 and TRBJ1-3, is DSGVTQTPKHLITATGQRVTLRCSPRSGDLSVYWYQQSLDQGLQFLIQYYNGEERAKGNILERFSAQQFPDLHSELNLSSLELGDSALYFCASSVGGLGQGPGNTIYFGEGSWLTVV.

The chain carries TRBV27 and TRBJ2-3, with TRBD1 identical over 9 bases. The CDR3 is made up of 12 amino acids. Trimming at V came to 8 bases and at J to 6 bases, leaving 3 bases not matched to a gene. From germline, CDR1 is MNHEY and CDR2 SMNVEV (reference sequence). CDR3 amino acids: CASFDRGDTQYF. As DNA, the CDR3 is TGTGCCAGCTTTGACAGGGGGGATACGCAGTATTTT.

The V gene is TRBV5-1, the J gene TRBJ1-1, with TRBD1 matching 7 bases. The germline gives CDR1 SGHRS, CDR2 YFSETQ. The CDR3 runs 17 residues. Trimming cost V 4 bases and J 1 base; bases outside gene matches: 13. The CDR3 spells CASSVNIPGGTNTEAFF. The CDR3 DNA reads TGCGCCAGCAGCGTAAATATCCCAGGGGGGACGAACACTGAAGCTTTCTTT.

Only one count was recorded for this clone. The chain recombines TRBV18 with TRBJ2-3, with 12 bases matching TRBD2. This CDR3 is 16 amino acids long. Germline assignment: CDR1 KGHSH and CDR2 LQKENI. With V trimmed by 3 bases and J by 2 bases, 3 bases remained unmatched. The CDR3 spells CASSPRLAGDTDTQYF. The DNA of the CDR3 is TGTGCCAGCTCACCCCGACTAGCGGGGGACACAGATACGCAGTATTTT.